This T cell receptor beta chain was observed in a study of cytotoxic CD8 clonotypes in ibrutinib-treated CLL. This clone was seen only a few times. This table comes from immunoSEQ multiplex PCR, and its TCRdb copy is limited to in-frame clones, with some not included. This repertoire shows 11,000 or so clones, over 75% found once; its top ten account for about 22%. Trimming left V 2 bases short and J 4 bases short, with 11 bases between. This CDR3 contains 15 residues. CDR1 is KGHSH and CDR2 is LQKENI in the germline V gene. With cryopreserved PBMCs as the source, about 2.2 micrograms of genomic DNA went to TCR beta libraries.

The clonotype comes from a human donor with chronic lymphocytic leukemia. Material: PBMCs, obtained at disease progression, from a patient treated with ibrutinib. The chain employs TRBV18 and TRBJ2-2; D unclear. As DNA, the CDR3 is TGTGCCAGCTCACCAAGCTCACCGGGCACCGGGGAGCTGTTTTTT. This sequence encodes CASSPSSPGTGELFF.